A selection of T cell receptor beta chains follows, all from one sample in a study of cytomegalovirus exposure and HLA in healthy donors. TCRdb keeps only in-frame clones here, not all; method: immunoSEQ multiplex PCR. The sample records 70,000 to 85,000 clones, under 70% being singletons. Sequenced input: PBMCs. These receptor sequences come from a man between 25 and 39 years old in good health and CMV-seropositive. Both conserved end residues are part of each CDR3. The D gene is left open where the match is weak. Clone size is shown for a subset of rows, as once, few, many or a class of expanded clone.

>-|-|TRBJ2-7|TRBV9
CASSVEFGGARGEQYF
TGTGCCAGCAGCGTAGAATTCGGGGGTGCGCGGGGTGAGCAGTACTTC
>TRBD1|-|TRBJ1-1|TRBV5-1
CASSLSGGTEAFF
TGCGCCAGCAGCTTGTCAGGGGGCACTGAAGCTTTCTTT
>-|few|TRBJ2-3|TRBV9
CASSDGGTRTDTQYF
TGTGCCAGCAGCGACGGGGGAACCCGCACAGATACGCAGTATTTT
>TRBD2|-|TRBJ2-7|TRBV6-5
CASRLAGGPHEQYF
TGTGCCAGCAGGCTAGCGGGGGGGCCCCACGAGCAGTACTTC
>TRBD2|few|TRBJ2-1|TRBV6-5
CASSQTSGVFNEQFF
TGTGCCAGCAGTCAGACTAGCGGGGTTTTCAATGAGCAGTTCTTC
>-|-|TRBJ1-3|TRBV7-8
CASSLVRAGNTIYF
TGTGCCAGCAGCTTAGTCAGGGCGGGAAACACCATATATTTT
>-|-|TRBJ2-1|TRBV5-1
CASSLDPLVGSNEQFF
TGCGCCAGCAGCTTGGACCCCCTGGTAGGGAGCAATGAGCAGTTCTTC
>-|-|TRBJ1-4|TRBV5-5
CASSSSGAEAEKLFF
TGTGCCAGCAGCTCCTCAGGGGCCGAGGCTGAAAAACTGTTTTTT
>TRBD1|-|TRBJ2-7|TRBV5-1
CASRHGQGNYEQYF
TGCGCCAGCAGGCATGGACAGGGGAACTACGAGCAGTACTTC
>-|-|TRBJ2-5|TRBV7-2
CASSSNLGEETQYF
TGTGCCAGCAGCTCAAACTTAGGGGAAGAGACCCAGTACTTC
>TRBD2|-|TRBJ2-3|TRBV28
CASTTRTSGSDTQYF
TGTGCCAGCACGACTCGGACTAGCGGGAGCGATACGCAGTATTTT
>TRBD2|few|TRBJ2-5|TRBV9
CASSVGAGGPEETQYF
TGTGCCAGCAGCGTAGGGGCGGGGGGGCCTGAGGAGACCCAGTACTTC
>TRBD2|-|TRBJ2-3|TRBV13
CASSLGGLAGTDTQYF
TGTGCCAGCAGCTTAGGGGGACTAGCCGGCACAGATACGCAGTATTTT
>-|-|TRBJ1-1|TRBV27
CASSLSRGGTEAFF
TGTGCCAGCAGTTTGAGTAGGGGCGGCACTGAAGCTTTCTTT
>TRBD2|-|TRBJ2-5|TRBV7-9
CASSLYAGGPGETQYF
TGTGCCAGCAGCTTATATGCGGGGGGGCCGGGAGAGACCCAGTACTTC
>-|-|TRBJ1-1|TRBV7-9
CASSLMGPDTEAFF
TGTGCCAGCAGCTTGATGGGGCCCGACACTGAAGCTTTCTTT
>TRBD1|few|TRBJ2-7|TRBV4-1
CASSRSDRGVDEQYF
TGCGCCAGCAGCCGATCGGACAGGGGGGTCGACGAGCAGTACTTC
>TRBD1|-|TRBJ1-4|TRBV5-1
CASSWGGQDSEKLFF
TGCGCCAGCAGCTGGGGGGGACAGGATAGTGAAAAACTGTTTTTT
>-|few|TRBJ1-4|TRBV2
CASSDSLAGAQKLFF
TGTGCCAGCAGCGACTCATTAGCTGGAGCCCAAAAACTGTTTTTT
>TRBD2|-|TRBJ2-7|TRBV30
CAWPLGGSGSPPEQYF
TGTGCCTGGCCTCTTGGGGGCAGCGGGAGTCCCCCAGAGCAGTACTTC
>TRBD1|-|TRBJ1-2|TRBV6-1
CASLAGQGYGYTF
TGTGCCAGCCTCGCAGGACAGGGCTATGGCTACACCTTC
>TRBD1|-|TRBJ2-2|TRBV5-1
CASSLGQGIGTGELFF
TGCGCCAGCAGCTTGGGACAGGGGATTGGCACCGGGGAGCTGTTTTTT
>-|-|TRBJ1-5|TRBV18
CASSPDQGVQPQHF
TGTGCCAGCTCACCAGACCAGGGTGTTCAGCCCCAGCATTTT
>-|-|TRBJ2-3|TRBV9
CASSNGKVTDTQYF
TGTGCCAGCTCGAACGGGAAGGTAACAGATACGCAGTATTTT
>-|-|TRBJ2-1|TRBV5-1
CASSFLRGASYNEQFF
TGCGCCAGCAGCTTTCTTCGGGGGGCTTCCTACAATGAGCAGTTCTTC
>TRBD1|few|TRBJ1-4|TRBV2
CASTGTGGEKLFF
TGTGCCAGCACCGGGACAGGAGGTGAAAAACTGTTTTTT
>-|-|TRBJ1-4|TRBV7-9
CASSFGQGSEKLFF
TGTGCCAGCAGCTTCGGCCAGGGGAGTGAAAAACTGTTTTTT
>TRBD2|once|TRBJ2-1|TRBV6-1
CASSGINSGSNEQFF
TGTGCCAGCAGTGGAATAAATAGCGGGAGTAATGAGCAGTTCTTC
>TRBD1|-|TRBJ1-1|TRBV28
CASLTGGRTEAFF
TGTGCCAGCCTGACAGGGGGCAGGACTGAAGCTTTCTTT
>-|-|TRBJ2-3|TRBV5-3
CARSLVAASTDTQYF
TGTGCCAGAAGCTTGGTAGCGGCCAGCACAGATACGCAGTATTTT
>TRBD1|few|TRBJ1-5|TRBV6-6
CASRQGMGNQPQHF
TGTGCCAGCAGACAGGGGATGGGAAATCAGCCCCAGCATTTT
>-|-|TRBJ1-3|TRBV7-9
CASASWAAEGSGNTIYF
TGTGCCAGCGCAAGTTGGGCAGCCGAAGGCTCTGGAAACACCATATATTTT
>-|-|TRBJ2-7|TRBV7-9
CATTRGPKGEDEQYF
TGTGCCACAACCAGAGGTCCCAAAGGGGAAGACGAGCAGTACTTC
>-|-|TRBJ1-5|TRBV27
CASSLSNQPQHF
TGTGCCAGCAGTTTGAGTAATCAGCCCCAGCATTTT
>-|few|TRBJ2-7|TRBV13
CASSSGEVWYF
TGTGCCAGCAGCTCGGGAGAGGTTTGGTACTTC
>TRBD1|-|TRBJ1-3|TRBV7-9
CASSPGQSSGNTIYF
TGTGCCAGCAGCCCGGGACAGAGCTCTGGAAACACCATATATTTT
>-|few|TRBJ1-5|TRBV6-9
CASRMDSPLCNQPQHF
TGTGCCAGCAGGATGGACAGTCCTTTGTGCAATCAGCCCCAGCATTTT
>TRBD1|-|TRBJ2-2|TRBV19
CASTLLGQAVTGELFF
TGTGCCAGTACGTTGCTGGGACAGGCCGTCACCGGGGAGCTGTTTTTT
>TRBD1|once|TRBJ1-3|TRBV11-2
CASSVTGAQGNTIYF
TGTGCCAGCAGCGTAACAGGGGCGCAGGGAAACACCATATATTTT